These T cell receptor beta chains were read from a single sample in a study of cytotoxic CD8 clonotypes in ibrutinib-treated CLL. Profiling relied on immunoSEQ multiplex PCR, and the TCRdb table lists in-frame clones only, not all of them. Of 35,000 or so clones in the sample, 60% to 80% were seen once. The sequences come from PBMCs, collected at disease progression, from a patient treated with ibrutinib. These receptors were collected from a human donor with chronic lymphocytic leukemia. CDR3s leave out the opening cysteine and the closing phenylalanine or tryptophan.

V gene	J gene	CDR3 protein
TRBV5-1	TRBJ1-4	ASSLVGQGIKLF
TRBV2	TRBJ2-7	ASTRDSLYEQY
TRBV13	TRBJ1-5	ASSLRDSPQH
TRBV9	TRBJ2-3	ASTPRADQMDTQY
TRBV7-9	TRBJ2-3	ASSPTGTFADTQY
TRBV5-5	TRBJ1-3	ASSLEVPSGNTIY
TRBV5-4	TRBJ2-5	ASSLAGLETQY
TRBV28	TRBJ1-2	ASSLDYGYT
TRBV11-2	TRBJ1-1	ASSLEGRAF
TRBV27	TRBJ2-7	ASSSQRTATTYEQY
TRBV19	TRBJ1-2	ASSIEGLYGYT
TRBV12-5	TRBJ2-2	ASVQGRTSGHTGELF
TRBV7-8	TRBJ2-7	ASSTTSGPTYEQY
TRBV29-1	TRBJ2-1	SVEEGGGAKYNEQF
TRBV6-5	TRBJ2-1	ASSYGEGAYNEQF
TRBV2	TRBJ1-2	ASSEPGTRLYGYT
TRBV5-6	TRBJ1-2	ASSLDPGRGHGYT
TRBV7-9	TRBJ2-3	ASSLGLALDTQY
TRBV5-8	TRBJ2-6	ASSLGLSGANVLT
TRBV5-1	TRBJ2-2	ASIPLSGELF
TRBV19	TRBJ2-7	ASSMAPGTVYEQY
TRBV2	TRBJ2-6	ASSEGSSGANVLT
TRBV19	TRBJ2-3	ASRPGLLTDTQY
TRBV10-3	TRBJ2-7	AISESGLASYEQY
TRBV19	TRBJ2-2	ASSQRQGIAVTGELF
TRBV4-1	TRBJ2-7	ASSQEGNSYEQY
TRBV6-5	TRBJ1-2	ASSYSGLYNYGYT
TRBV6-1	TRBJ2-3	ASSEGTHTDTQY
TRBV7-9	TRBJ1-3	ASSLMEGNTIY
TRBV5-1	TRBJ2-3	ASSLRGGADTQY
TRBV25-1	TRBJ2-7	ASSHSGTGSLSYEQY
TRBV5-4	TRBJ2-3	ASSLWQTDTQY
TRBV13	TRBJ1-2	ASSLWTGGNYGYT
TRBV5-1	TRBJ2-3	ASSPQGHTSTDTQY
TRBV2	TRBJ2-7	ASSGGTGEHGQY
TRBV4-2	TRBJ1-1	ASSRDSTQDGTEAF
TRBV29-1	TRBJ1-1	SARVENTEAF
TRBV19	TRBJ1-1	ASSDDRGQAF
TRBV4-2	TRBJ2-7	ASSQDPDRAGGDREQY
TRBV2	TRBJ2-3	ASSQDGGGTDTQY
TRBV5-6	TRBJ2-6	ASSLVGNGANVLT
TRBV6-1	TRBJ2-3	ASTSGLRTDTQY
TRBV5-1	TRBJ2-6	ASRVQGNTGANVLT
TRBV6-1	TRBJ2-1	ASSSEVAAYNEQF
TRBV14	TRBJ1-2	ASSPNGLGYT
TRBV5-7	TRBJ2-5	ASLTPRGVGETQY
TRBV6-1	TRBJ1-5	ASSEWARPQH
TRBV29-1	TRBJ1-2	SVDRGGGYGYT
TRBV9	TRBJ2-7	ASSAGGGEQY
TRBV2	TRBJ2-1	ASSTTGTNEQF
TRBV7-6	TRBJ1-2	ASSSTGGYGYT
TRBV2	TRBJ1-1	ASSVGQGKNTEAF
TRBV19	TRBJ2-5	ASTPGAGAGTQY
TRBV19	TRBJ1-2	ASIGTGSNYGYT
TRBV18	TRBJ1-2	ASSPMGGQGASGGYT
TRBV18	TRBJ2-7	ASSLAQYEQY
TRBV2	TRBJ1-1	ASSVGQNTEAF
TRBV7-8	TRBJ2-3	ASSLSLAGGSGDTQY